These 19 T cell receptor beta chains came from one sample sequenced in a study of CD8 T cells in Susac syndrome. Reverse transcription of 0.5 to 1 ug RNA used random hexamers. TCRdb reanalysed the immunoSEQ multiplex PCR reads using MiXCR and keeps one entry per CDR3 protein. The sample consists of roughly 200,000 distinct CDR3 sequences, about 95% of them appearing once. Sequencing was done on a sample of CD4+ T cells from PBMCs. The receptors here all came from a human donor with Susac syndrome.

J is TRBJ2-3 and V is TRBV7-9; a possible D gene is TRBD1 (6 bases). This CDR3 has 14 amino acids. The germline gives CDR1 SEHNR, CDR2 FQNEAQ (reference sequence). With 5 bases removed from V and 2 bases from J, the gap between germline ends came to 11 bases. DNA of the CDR3: TGTGCCAGCAGCCTCGGACAGCTCACAGATACGCAGTATTTT. Protein sequence: CASSLGQLTDTQYF.

The chain is built from TRBV3-1 and TRBJ1-6, with a weak D call TRBD1 (6 bases). The CDR3 sequence is 16 residues long. V lost 4 bases, J lost 10 bases, and 20 bases lay in between. Per germline, CDR1 LGHDT and CDR2 YNNKEL (reference sequence). The CDR3 nucleotides read TGTGCCAGCAGCCCTCCCCCCAGGGGTGTAAAATCACCCCTCCACTTT. It codes for CASSPPPRGVKSPLHF.

The chain recombines TRBV7-9 with TRBJ2-7; D possibly corresponds to TRBD2 (5 bases). This CDR3 has 13 amino acids. CDR1 is SEHNR and CDR2 is FQNEAQ in the germline V gene (reference sequence). V gave up 5 bases and J gave up 7 bases, with 15 bases separating them. CDR3 amino acids: CASSHEGTREQYF. The CDR3 nucleotides are TGTGCCAGCAGCCACGAGGGCACACGGGAGCAGTACTTC. Full variable domain (outside the CDR3, taken from reference TRBV7-9 and TRBJ2-7): DTGVSQNPRHKITKRGQNVTFRCDPISEHNRLYWYRQTLGQGPEFLTYFQNEAQLEKSRLLSDRFSAERPKGSFSTLEIQRTEQGDSAMYLCASSHEGTREQYFGPGTRLTVT.

The chain employs TRBV6-2 or TRBV6-3 and TRBJ1-2, with D maybe TRBD1 (5 bases). With 9 bases removed from V and 6 bases from J, the gap between germline ends came to 11 bases. Germline V gives CDR1 MNHEY, CDR2 SVGEGT. The CDR3 loop spans 11 amino acids. The CDR3 DNA reads TGTGCCAGTTCCGGGACGGATGGCTACACCTTC. Translation: CASSGTDGYTF.

V and J are TRBV3-1 and TRBJ2-1; 14 positions match TRBD2. The germline V gene encodes CDR1 LGHDT and CDR2 YNNKEL (reference sequence). The CDR3 has 17 residues. Unmatched junction bases numbered 2, after V lost 4 bases and J lost 0 bases. DNA of the CDR3: TGTGCCAGCAGCCGTGGGACTAGCGGGAGCTCCTACAATGAGCAGTTCTTC. It yields the protein CASSRGTSGSSYNEQFF.

The CDR3 region is CASSPQAGGPYEQYF. The CDR3 DNA reads as TGTGCCAGCAGCCCCCAAGCGGGAGGGCCCTACGAGCAGTACTTC. The chain uses TRBV7-9 and TRBJ2-7; 10 positions agree with TRBD2. After removal of 5 bases from V and 2 bases from J, the junction contained 6 bases not matched to a gene. This CDR3 is built from 15 residues. Germline V gene data show CDR1 as SEHNR and CDR2 as FQNEAQ (reference sequence).

This chain joins TRBV20-1 and TRBJ1-1; no firm D call. The germline gives CDR1 DFQATT, CDR2 SNEGSKA (reference sequence). The CDR3 covers 13 residues. V was trimmed by 6 bases and J by 3 bases, leaving 14 bases between them. The CDR3 protein is CSAIDGGDTEAFF. In DNA form, the CDR3 reads TGCAGTGCCATTGACGGTGGTGACACTGAAGCTTTCTTT.

The V and J genes are TRBV15 and TRBJ1-1; 9 bases match TRBD1. The CDR3 sequence is 15 residues long. The germline V gene encodes CDR1 LNHNV and CDR2 YYDKDF (reference sequence). The V gene end was trimmed by 5 bases and the J gene end by 7 bases; junction bases not matched to a gene: 11. CDR3 sequence reads: CATSGASGTGLEAFF. CDR3 coding DNA: TGTGCCACCAGCGGCGCCTCAGGGACAGGGCTTGAAGCTTTCTTT. Full variable domain (rest looked up from reference TRBV15 and TRBJ1-1): DAMVIQNPRYQVTQFGKPVTLSCSQTLNHNVMYWYQQKSSQAPKLLFHYYDKDFNNEADTPDNFQSRRPNTSFCFLDIRSPGLGDTAMYLCATSGASGTGLEAFFGQGTRLTVV.

The J gene is TRBJ2-1, the V gene TRBV12-3 or TRBV12-4, with TRBD2 matching 7 bases. The CDR3 extends over 16 amino acids. V was clipped by 7 bases and J by 4 bases; unmatched bases: 13. The CDR3, as DNA: TGTGCCAGCAACGAGGACTGGGCGGGGGATTACAATGAGCAGTTCTTC. Protein sequence: CASNEDWAGDYNEQFF.

The chain uses TRBV12-3 or TRBV12-4 and TRBJ1-2; 7 bases match TRBD1. With V trimmed by 1 base and J by 3 bases, 2 bases remained unmatched. There are 14 residues in the CDR3. Here the CDR3 reads CASSLVTGDYGYTF. The DNA of the CDR3 is TGTGCCAGCAGTTTAGTTACAGGGGACTATGGCTACACCTTC.

The chain is built from TRBV5-4 and TRBJ2-1; TRBD2 matches 15 bases. CDR3 length: 17 residues. Germline V gene lookup returns CDR1 SGHNT and CDR2 YYREEE (reference sequence). Unmatched junction bases numbered 9, after V lost 4 bases and J lost 7 bases. CDR3 region: CASSAGLAGGPDNEQFF. In nucleotides, the CDR3 is TGTGCCAGCAGCGCGGGACTAGCGGGAGGTCCTGATAATGAGCAGTTCTTC. The variable domain in full, completed from reference TRBV5-4 and TRBJ2-1, reads ETGVTQSPTHLIKTRGQQVTLRCSSQSGHNTVSWYQQALGQGPQFIFQYYREEENGRGNFPPRFSGLQFPNYSSELNVNALELDDSALYLCASSAGLAGGPDNEQFFGPGTRLTVL.

The V and J genes are TRBV20-1 and TRBJ1-6; D ambiguous. CDR3 size: 15 residues. Germline V gene data show CDR1 as DFQATT and CDR2 as SNEGSKA (reference sequence). The V end was cut by 1 base, the J end by 7 bases, with 14 bases between. CDR3 coding DNA: TGCAGTGCTAGAGCTCCCAGGCGAAGCAATTCACCCCTCCACTTT. It yields the protein CSARAPRRSNSPLHF.

V usage is TRBV6-2 or TRBV6-3 and J usage is TRBJ2-1; D uncertain. Trimming left V 7 bases short and J 10 bases short, with 14 bases between. The germline V gene has CDR1 MNHEY and CDR2 SVGEGT. This CDR3 has 12 residues. This CDR3 reads CASTQNMDEQFF. The CDR3 coding sequence is TGTGCCAGCACCCAAAACATGGACGAGCAGTTCTTC.

This chain uses TRBV7-6 with TRBJ2-3; D not resolved. The CDR3 has 13 amino acids. Per the germline V gene, CDR1 is SGHVS and CDR2 is FNYEAQ. The V end lost 0 bases, the J end lost 4 bases, and 5 bases lay between the germline ends. The CDR3 DNA follows: TGTGCCAGCAGCTTAGCGAGGTCAGATACGCAGTATTTT. This translates into CASSLARSDTQYF.

The gene calls are TRBV28 and TRBJ1-1, with a weak D call TRBD1 (6 bases). This CDR3 is built from 15 residues. Germline V gene sequence: CDR1 MDHEN, CDR2 SYDVKM. V was cut by 6 bases and J by 0 bases, with 14 bases left in between. The CDR3 DNA reads TGTGCCAGCAGATTGGCAGGGGATATGAACACTGAAGCTTTCTTT. Encoded protein: CASRLAGDMNTEAFF.

This clonotype was counted between two and nine times. The chain uses TRBV19 and TRBJ2-5; D may be TRBD1 (6 bases). The CDR3 consists of 13 residues. Germline loops: CDR1 LNHDA, CDR2 SQIVND (reference sequence). The ends were cut back, 3 bases at V and 3 bases at J, with 8 bases in the middle. CDR3 DNA: TGTGCCAGTAGTATTAACAGGGAAGAGACCCAGTACTTC. Residues: CASSINREETQYF.

This chain links TRBV2 with TRBJ2-1, with 12 positions matching TRBD2. Germline V gene data show CDR1 as SNHLY and CDR2 as FYNNEI. The V and J ends lost 4 bases and 1 base, in that order; junction bases with no gene match: 5. CDR3 length: 17 residues. The CDR3 here is CASSGGTSGLSYNEQFF. DNA for the CDR3: TGTGCCAGCAGTGGTGGGACTAGCGGGTTATCCTACAATGAGCAGTTCTTC.

This clonotype was observed a single time. This sequence joins TRBV5-1 and TRBJ1-1; D not certain. Deletions cut 3 bases from V and 3 bases from J, with 9 bases between. The CDR3 runs 13 residues. Germline CDR1 and CDR2: SGHRS and YFSETQ. CDR3 loop: CASSSTPHTEAFF. CDR3 nucleotides: TGCGCCAGCAGCTCGACACCCCACACTGAAGCTTTCTTT.

This chain uses TRBV4-2 with TRBJ1-4; 8 positions match TRBD1. The CDR3 sequence is 14 residues long. The germline CDR1 and CDR2 sequences are LGHNA and YNFKEQ. The V and J ends lost 4 bases and 4 bases, in that order; junction bases with no gene match: 2. The CDR3 region has the DNA TGTGCCAGCAGCCGTGACAGGGGTAATGAAAAACTGTTTTTT. It translates to CASSRDRGNEKLFF.